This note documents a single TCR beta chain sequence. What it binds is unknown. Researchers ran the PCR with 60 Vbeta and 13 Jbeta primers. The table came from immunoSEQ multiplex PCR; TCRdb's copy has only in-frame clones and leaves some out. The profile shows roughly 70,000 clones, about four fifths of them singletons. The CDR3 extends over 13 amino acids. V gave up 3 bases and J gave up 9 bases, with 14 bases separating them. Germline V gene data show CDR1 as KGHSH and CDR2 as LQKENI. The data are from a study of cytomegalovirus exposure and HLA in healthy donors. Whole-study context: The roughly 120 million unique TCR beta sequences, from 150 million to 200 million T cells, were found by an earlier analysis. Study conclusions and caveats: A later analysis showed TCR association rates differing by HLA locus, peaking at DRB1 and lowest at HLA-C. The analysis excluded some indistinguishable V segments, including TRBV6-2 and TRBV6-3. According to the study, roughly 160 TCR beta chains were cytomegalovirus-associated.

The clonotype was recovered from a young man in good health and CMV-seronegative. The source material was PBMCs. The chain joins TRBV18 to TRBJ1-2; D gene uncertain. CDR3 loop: CASSPFSGESYTF. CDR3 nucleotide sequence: TGTGCCAGCTCACCTTTCAGCGGGGAGAGCTACACCTTC.